The T cell receptor (beta chain) under discussion was sequenced for a study of tumor-infiltrating lymphocytes in localized non-small cell lung cancer. On the study more broadly: Each patient gave resected tumor and non-adjacent uninvolved lung tissue. Study conclusions and caveats: IM1 and IM2 tumors showed no difference in T-cell fraction. Different pieces of the same tissue were used for each assay. Tumors had more T cell infiltration than uninvolved lung, per TCRbeta sequencing and CD3 counts.

With respect to this clone: What it binds is not known.

Losses at the gene ends were 0 bases for V and 7 bases for J; bases not matched to a gene: 3. This CDR3 has 14 residues. Germline V gives CDR1 GTSNPN, CDR2 SVGIG (reference sequence). Generated by immunoSEQ multiplex PCR, the TCRdb table keeps only in-frame clones and is missing some. Of some 21,000 clones in the sample, about 80% are singletons; the top ten hold 3.4%. This clonotype was sampled from a human donor with non-small cell lung cancer. V gene TRBV30 combines with J gene TRBJ1-4; TRBD1 matches 9 bases. Sequencing was carried out using lung tumor tissue. CDR3 coding DNA: TGTGCCTGGAGTGTACAGGGGGCTTTTGAAAAACTGTTTTTT. The encoded protein is CAWSVQGAFEKLFF. The variable domain in full, with the rest retrieved from reference TRBV30 and TRBJ1-4, is SQTIHQWPATLVQPVGSPLSLECTVEGTSNPNLYWYRQAAGRGLQLLFYSVGIGQISSEVPQNLSASRPQDRQFILSSKKLLLSDSGFYLCAWSVQGAFEKLFFGSGTQLSVL.